This TCR beta chain was captured in a study of T-cell memory formation after mild COVID-19. Per the germline V gene, CDR1 is MNHEY and CDR2 is SMNVEV (reference sequence). The germline V and J ends were trimmed by 0 bases and 4 bases, with 6 bases remaining between them. This CDR3 comprises 13 residues. TCRdb re-analysed the 5' RACE reads in MiXCR, keeping a single row per CDR3 protein. The repertoire holds hundreds of thousands of distinct CDR3 sequences, with 20% to 25% as singletons. Specimen: PBMCs or a T cell subset sorted from them (not recorded which). The receptor's source is an adult woman who had mild COVID-19 (a few samples of this study predate the infection). Cell type and time point are not known. This rearrangement joins TRBV27 to TRBJ1-1, with D hard to call. The CDR3 nucleotides are TGTGCCAGCAGTTTATCCGGGGTCACTGAAGCTTTCTTT. Encoded protein: CASSLSGVTEAFF.